One sample yielded the 20 T cell receptor beta chains listed below, sequenced in a study of blood T cell repertoires in COVID-19 (dated by TCRdb to between 2020 and 2021). Libraries were constructed by the immunoSEQ multiplex PCR assay. The table comes from immuneACCESS by way of TCRdb, which keeps in-frame sequences with V and J called. Part of the clones is missing from these tables; in studies checked, under half for an unresolved V gene and the rest for unknown reasons. The sample has 99,000 or so clones on record, 85% to 90% of them singletons. Roughly 5.3% of the sample belongs to the ten largest clones. The specimen was peripheral blood. The receptors originated from a human donor in a cohort sampled during active COVID-19.

This sequence joins TRBV4-3 and TRBJ2-1, with TRBD2 matching over 7 bases. The CDR3 runs 17 residues. Per the germline V gene, CDR1 is LGHNA and CDR2 is YSLEER. J gave up 7 bases and V 0 bases, and 12 bases lay outside the gene matches. CDR3 in amino acids: CASSQDPASGEGNEQFF. CDR3 in DNA: TGCGCCAGCAGCCAAGACCCCGCTAGCGGAGAAGGGAATGAGCAGTTCTTC.

J is TRBJ1-2 and V is TRBV16, with TRBD1 as a possible D gene (5 bases). This CDR3 region has 15 residues. Trimming removed 0 bases at V and 2 bases at J, with 10 bases between. CDR1 and CDR2 from the germline V gene are KGHSY and FQNENV. CDR3 sequence: CASSQSWGGNYGYTF. CDR3 coding DNA: TGTGCCAGCAGCCAATCTTGGGGGGGAAACTATGGCTACACCTTC.

The chain employs TRBV18 and TRBJ2-2, with 9 positions matching TRBD1. V dropped 3 bases and J dropped 3; count of bases not matched to a gene: 5. Germline V gene data show CDR1 as KGHSH and CDR2 as LQKENI. This CDR3 region has 16 residues. CDR3 in DNA: TGTGCCAGCTCACCGCGACAGGGGGAGGACACCGGGGAGCTGTTTTTT. Encoded protein: CASSPRQGEDTGELFF.

This chain connects TRBV19 to TRBJ1-1, with unresolved D. Trimming stripped 0 bases from V and 10 bases from J, with 12 bases between. This CDR3 comprises 13 residues. Germline V gene lookup returns CDR1 LNHDA and CDR2 SQIVND (reference sequence). The CDR3, as DNA: TGTGCCAGTAGTATAGATCAAGGAGACGGAGCTTTCTTT. As protein: CASSIDQGDGAFF.

The chain carries TRBV3-1 (or the pseudogene TRBV3-2) and TRBJ1-6; 9 bases map to TRBD1. This CDR3 has 16 amino acids. Trimming at V came to 0 bases and at J to 6 bases, leaving 3 bases not matched to a gene. The germline V gene encodes CDR1 LGHDT and CDR2 YNNKEL (reference sequence). Here the CDR3 reads CASSQDGGQGNSPLHF. In nucleotides, the CDR3 is TGTGCCAGCAGCCAAGATGGGGGACAGGGTAATTCACCCCTCCACTTT.

The genes are TRBV7-3 and TRBJ1-1; tentative D call: TRBD1 (5 bases). The V gene's germline CDR1 is SGHTA and CDR2 FQGTGA. V was trimmed by 5 bases and J by 0 bases, leaving 16 bases between them. The CDR3 is made up of 16 amino acids. As DNA, the CDR3 is TGTGCCAGCAGCGAGGCGGGACGGAAGATGAACACTGAAGCTTTCTTT. Translation: CASSEAGRKMNTEAFF.

The chain employs TRBV28 and TRBJ2-7, with 9 bases fitting TRBD1. With 3 bases clipped from V and 0 bases from J, the junction kept 12 bases outside the gene matches. The CDR3 consists of 18 residues. Germline CDR1 MDHEN, CDR2 SYDVKM. The CDR3 nucleotides read TGTGCCAGCAGTTTCCCCCCCGGGACAGGGATCAGCTCCTACGAGCAGTACTTC. Translation: CASSFPPGTGISSYEQYF.

V gene TRBV6-6 combines with J gene TRBJ2-4, with D possibly TRBD2 on 6 matching bases. Germline lookup yields CDR1 MNHNY and CDR2 SVGAGI (reference sequence). V lost 3 bases and J lost 6, with 15 bases in between. The CDR3 runs 15 residues. The CDR3 DNA reads TGTGCCAGCAGTTATGGGCAGGCCGGGGGAAACATTCAGTACTTC. Its protein is CASSYGQAGGNIQYF.

The CDR3 loop is CSVDGGGQGDTQYF. In DNA form, the CDR3 reads TGCAGCGTTGACGGCGGGGGCCAGGGGGATACGCAGTATTTT. The chain carries TRBV29-1 and TRBJ2-3, with a tentative D call TRBD2 (7 bases). The CDR3 consists of 14 residues. Germline-derived CDR1 and CDR2 are SQVTM and ANQGSEA. V was shortened by 3 bases and J by 6 bases, with 16 bases between the two germline ends.

The CDR3 sequence: CASSVAGYEQYF. The CDR3 DNA reads TGTGCCAGCAGCGTAGCAGGCTACGAGCAGTACTTC. The chain combines TRBV9 with TRBJ2-7; D gene ambiguous. Trimming left V 0 bases short and J 3 bases short, with 4 bases between. The germline CDR1 and CDR2 sequences are SGDLS and YYNGEE. This CDR3 is 12 amino acids long.

The rearrangement uses TRBV15 and TRBJ1-5; D is unclear. Trimming stripped 1 base from V and 2 bases from J, with 6 bases between. CDR1 and CDR2 (germline): LNHNV, YYDKDF (reference sequence). The CDR3 runs to 14 residues. This CDR3 reads CATSRGSGNQPQHF. DNA of the CDR3: TGTGCCACCAGCAGAGGTTCGGGCAATCAGCCCCAGCATTTT.

The rearrangement links TRBV28 to TRBJ2-4; D is ambiguous. There are 12 residues in the CDR3. V shed 6 bases and J shed 15 bases, with 18 bases lying between them. Germline V gene sequence: CDR1 MDHEN, CDR2 SYDVKM. CDR3 in DNA: TGTGCCAGCAGAGCCTGGTCCGGGTTTGGGTACTTC. It yields the protein CASRAWSGFGYF.

The gene calls are TRBV7-9 and TRBJ2-1; weak D call: TRBD2 (7 bases). The V end was cut by 1 base, the J end by 9 bases, with 10 bases between. Germline-derived CDR1 and CDR2 are SEHNR and FQNEAQ (reference sequence). This CDR3 comprises 13 residues. CDR3 loop: CASSLGGGGEQFF. The CDR3 region has the DNA TGTGCCAGCAGCTTAGGGGGGGGCGGTGAGCAGTTCTTC.

This rearrangement joins TRBV6-2 or TRBV6-3 to TRBJ1-3; 7 bases match TRBD1. The germline CDR1 and CDR2 sequences are MNHEY and SVGEGT. The CDR3 sequence is 14 residues long. V shed 5 bases, J shed 2 bases, and the junction held 3 bases outside the gene matches. CDR3 in DNA: TGTGCCAGCAGTATAGGGGGCACTGGAAACACCATATATTTT. It encodes CASSIGGTGNTIYF.

V is TRBV5-6 and J is TRBJ1-5, with D hard to call. Germline CDR1 SGHDT, CDR2 YYEEEE. Trimming took off 0 bases at V and 2 bases at J, with 3 bases between the two ends. The CDR3 is made up of 13 amino acids. The CDR3: CASSLAGNQPQHF. The CDR3 DNA reads TGTGCCAGCAGCTTGGCCGGCAATCAGCCCCAGCATTTT. Full variable domain (rest looked up from reference TRBV5-6 and TRBJ1-5): DAGVTQSPTHLIKTRGQQVTLRCSPKSGHDTVSWYQQALGQGPQFIFQYYEEEERQRGNFPDRFSGHQFPNYSSELNVNALLLGDSALYLCASSLAGNQPQHFGDGTRLSIL.

J is TRBJ2-5 and V is TRBV18, with D tentatively TRBD2 (6 bases). The CDR3 length is 13 residues. V was pared by 6 bases and J by 5 bases, with 13 bases between. Germline CDR1 and CDR2: KGHSH and LQKENI. CDR3 nucleotide sequence: TGTGCCAGCTCCTTGACTAGTACGGAGACCCAGTACTTC. This codes for CASSLTSTETQYF.

V is TRBV5-6 and J is TRBJ1-4; TRBD1 is a possible D gene (5 bases). This CDR3 contains 15 residues. Per the germline V gene, CDR1 is SGHDT and CDR2 is YYEEEE. V gave up 3 bases and J gave up 7 bases, with 16 bases separating them. As DNA, the CDR3 is TGTGCCAGCAGCTCTACCGGCAGGGCGAGTGAAAAACTGTTTTTT. Amino acids: CASSSTGRASEKLFF.

This chain connects TRBV2 to TRBJ2-2, with TRBD1 matching 7 bases. After removal of 5 bases from V and 4 bases from J, the junction contained 1 base not matched to a gene. Looked up from germline, CDR1 is SNHLY and CDR2 is FYNNEI. The CDR3 contains 13 residues. The CDR3 region is CASSNRGTGELFF. DNA of the CDR3: TGTGCCAGCAGTAACAGGGGCACCGGGGAGCTGTTTTTT.

The rearrangement joins TRBV27 to TRBJ2-7; TRBD2 matches at 10 bases. The CDR3 has 15 residues. V lost 6 bases and J lost 5; bases outside the gene matches: 10. Germline V gene data show CDR1 as MNHEY and CDR2 as SMNVEV (reference sequence). CDR3 sequence (DNA): TGTGCCAGCAGCTACGCCGGGACTAGCGCCGACGAGCAGTACTTC. The encoded protein is CASSYAGTSADEQYF.

The rearrangement uses TRBV10-1 and TRBJ2-7, with TRBD1 matching over 7 bases. Germline-derived CDR1 and CDR2 are WNHNN and SYGVQD (reference sequence). CDR3 size: 14 residues. The J segment lost 6 bases and the V segment lost 3 bases, leaving 8 bases of the junction unmatched. The CDR3 coding sequence is TGCGCCAGCAGTGATAGAGGACAGGAGTCCGAGCAGTACTTC. Encoded protein: CASSDRGQESEQYF.